These 29 T cell receptor beta chains came from one sample sequenced in a study of blood T cells in healthy people across ages. Combining a sample-barcoded 5' primer with a J-beta primer mix, a second PCR ran for roughly 7 to 11 cycles. TCRdb ran MiXCR on the 5' RACE reads and lists one entry per CDR3 protein. The sample shows 1.5 million or so distinct CDR3 sequences, approximately 43% of them seen only once. Sequenced: blood. The receptors derive from a woman aged 18-29 years in good health.

V usage is TRBV7-2 and J usage is TRBJ2-4; 9 bases line up with TRBD2. Trimming removed 4 bases from V and 0 bases from J; junction bases left unmatched: 7. The CDR3 length is 17 residues. CDR1 is SGHTA, CDR2 FQGNSA, per germline. Here the CDR3 reads CASSSTRGGLAKNIQYF. CDR3 DNA: TGTGCCAGCAGCTCGACGCGGGGGGGCCTAGCCAAAAACATTCAGTACTTC.

This chain uses TRBV6-1 with TRBJ2-3, with D hard to call. Trimming removed 5 bases at V and 1 base at J, with 10 bases between. Germline V gives CDR1 MNHNS, CDR2 SASEGT. The CDR3 covers 14 residues. CDR3 bases: TGTGCCAGCAGTAAAGACCCCGGCACAGATACGCAGTATTTT. Protein: CASSKDPGTDTQYF.

The CDR3 DNA is TGCAGTGCGAGGACAGATGGCTACACCTTC. Translating it yields CSARTDGYTF. The chain recombines TRBV20-1 with TRBJ1-2; D possibly corresponds to TRBD1 (6 bases). V was shortened by 6 bases and J by 6 bases, with 8 bases between the two germline ends. The germline V gene encodes CDR1 DFQATT and CDR2 SNEGSKA (reference sequence). This CDR3 has 10 residues.

This clonotype has just a few counts. The chain links TRBV25-1 to TRBJ1-2; D is possibly TRBD1 (6 bases). V was shortened by 6 bases and J by 8 bases, with 16 bases between the two germline ends. CDR1 and CDR2 from the germline V gene are MGHDK and SYGVNS. The CDR3 runs to 13 residues. CDR3 DNA sequence: TGTGCCAGCAGCGACAGATGGGACAACGGCTACACCTTC. Protein sequence: CASSDRWDNGYTF.

This clonotype was seen repeatedly, ten times or more. CDR3 coding DNA: TGTGCCGCCCAGGGAATGGGATCTTACGAGCAGTACTTC. It is translated as CAAQGMGSYEQYF. This rearrangement joins TRBV10-3 to TRBJ2-7, with D possibly being TRBD1 (5 bases). V was pared by 11 bases and J by 4 bases, with 18 bases between. The CDR3 runs to 13 residues. Germline CDR1 and CDR2: ENHRY and SYGVKD.

This clonotype was counted a few times. This chain joins TRBV9 and TRBJ2-3; 12 nucleotides line up with TRBD2. The V gene end was trimmed by 2 bases and the J gene end by 4 bases; junction bases not matched to a gene: 5. Germline assignment: CDR1 SGDLS and CDR2 YYNGEE. The CDR3 loop spans 16 amino acids. CDR3 coding DNA: TGTGCCAGCAGCGTGGAACTAGCGGGGGGAGCAGATACGCAGTATTTT. The encoded protein is CASSVELAGGADTQYF.

The chain is built from TRBV4-3 and TRBJ1-5; 7 nucleotides agree with TRBD1. The junction had 2 bases not matched to a gene; V was cut back by 1 base and J by 5 bases. This CDR3 is 14 amino acids long. CDR1 and CDR2 (germline): LGHNA, YSLEER. The DNA for the CDR3 is TGCGCCAGCAGCCAAGTCAGGGGGGATCAGCCCCAGCATTTT. Encoded protein: CASSQVRGDQPQHF.

The chain is built from TRBV27 and TRBJ1-2; the D is unclear. This CDR3 has 15 amino acids. V was pared by 1 base and J by 1 base, with 10 bases between. Germline-derived CDR1 and CDR2 are MNHEY and SMNVEV (reference sequence). The CDR3 is CASSLLSGRNYGYTF. The CDR3 DNA follows: TGTGCCAGCAGTTTATTGTCCGGACGTAACTATGGCTACACCTTC.

This chain joins TRBV20-1 and TRBJ2-2; D is ambiguous. V was trimmed by 6 bases and J by 4 bases, leaving 12 bases between them. The germline gives CDR1 DFQATT, CDR2 SNEGSKA (reference sequence). The CDR3 contains 13 residues. The CDR3 sequence is CSAYNGPTGELFF. The CDR3 nucleotides are TGCAGTGCATATAACGGGCCCACCGGGGAGCTGTTTTTT.

The chain uses TRBV28 and TRBJ2-3; no reliable D call. Germline lookup yields CDR1 MDHEN and CDR2 SYDVKM. CDR3 length: 13 amino acids. The V gene lost 8 bases and the J gene lost 5 bases, with 14 bases spanning the gap. As DNA, the CDR3 is TGTGCCAGCCTCTGGGTGGATATAGATACGCAGTATTTT. This encodes CASLWVDIDTQYF.

This clonotype was seen a few times. This chain connects TRBV24-1 to TRBJ2-5; the D is unclear. The V gene's germline CDR1 is KGHDR and CDR2 SFDVKD. V lost 4 bases and J 3 bases, leaving 11 bases between the germline ends. This CDR3 contains 14 residues. CDR3 bases: TGTGCCACCAGTGAGAGTCCAGCTAAAGAGACCCAGTACTTC. Translation gives CATSESPAKETQYF.

This clonotype was seen a handful of times. V and J are TRBV24-1 and TRBJ2-7; 10 nucleotides match TRBD2. This CDR3 contains 19 residues. Germline V gene data show CDR1 as KGHDR and CDR2 as SFDVKD. The V and J ends lost 2 bases and 3 bases, in that order; junction bases with no gene match: 15. CDR3 loop: CATSDSHRRTSGAIYEQYF. The CDR3 DNA sequence: TGTGCCACCAGTGATTCTCACCGTCGAACTAGCGGGGCGATCTACGAGCAGTACTTC.

This clonotype was observed a handful of times. The V and J genes are TRBV28 and TRBJ2-7; D perhaps matches TRBD1 (6 bases). The CDR3 totals 14 residues. Germline V lookup: CDR1 MDHEN, CDR2 SYDVKM. Between the trimmed V and J ends, which lost 7 bases and 0 bases, there was a span of 13 bases. The CDR3 loop reads CASNRQVRSYEQYF. The CDR3 nucleotides are TGTGCCAGCAATAGACAGGTTCGCTCCTACGAGCAGTACTTC.

The rearrangement links TRBV7-2 to TRBJ2-1; 9 bases map to TRBD2. The CDR3 extends over 16 amino acids. Germline values: CDR1 SGHTA, CDR2 FQGNSA. J gave up 8 bases and V 0 bases, and 8 bases lay outside the gene matches. CDR3 coding DNA: TGTGCCAGCAGCTTAGCTAGCGGGGGCCGGATGGATGAGCAGTTCTTC. Its protein product is CASSLASGGRMDEQFF.

The rearrangement links TRBV7-9 to TRBJ2-1; 13 positions agree with TRBD2. The V gene's germline CDR1 is SEHNR and CDR2 FQNEAQ (reference sequence). J was trimmed by 9 bases and V by 3 bases; bases with no gene match: 2. The CDR3 consists of 14 residues. CDR3 amino acids: CASSLTSGGFEQFF. CDR3 DNA: TGTGCCAGCAGCTTGACTAGCGGGGGGTTTGAGCAGTTCTTC.

The CDR3 reads CAISESPGTSAGELFF. In DNA, the CDR3 is TGTGCCATCAGTGAGTCCCCGGGGACGTCGGCCGGGGAGCTGTTTTTT. The J gene is TRBJ2-2, the V gene TRBV10-3; D tentatively fits TRBD1 or TRBD2 (5 bases each). The CDR3 has 16 amino acids. V gave up 0 bases and J gave up 6 bases, with 14 bases separating them. Germline V gene data show CDR1 as ENHRY and CDR2 as SYGVKD.

The chain joins TRBV20-1 to TRBJ2-1, with D perhaps TRBD2 (6 bases). The V end lost 3 bases, the J end lost 9 bases, and 12 bases lay between the germline ends. The germline V gene encodes CDR1 DFQATT and CDR2 SNEGSKA (reference sequence). The CDR3 is 12 amino acids. Here the CDR3 reads CSARMVAAEQFF. As DNA, the CDR3 is TGCAGTGCTAGGATGGTAGCGGCTGAGCAGTTCTTC.

In this sample, this clonotype turned up many times. An end of the junction does not agree with germline; a read error may underlie this. The genes are TRBV7-2 and TRBJ1-2, with 7 bases matching TRBD1. Germline V gene sequence: CDR1 SGHTA, CDR2 FQGNSA. The CDR3 totals 14 residues. The CDR3 sequence: CASSLDRSNYGYTF. Written as DNA, the CDR3 is TGCGCCAGCAGCTTGGACAGGTCTAACTATGGCTACACCTTC.

The genes are TRBV20-1 and TRBJ2-7, with 7 bases aligning to TRBD1. CDR3 length equals 14 residues. V dropped 3 bases and J dropped 3; count of bases not matched to a gene: 8. Germline CDR1 and CDR2: DFQATT and SNEGSKA (reference sequence). For the CDR3, the DNA is TGCAGTGCTAGCCGGGACAGAGTCCTCTACGAGCAGTACTTC. Translation gives CSASRDRVLYEQYF.

About this clonotype itself: The junction departs from germline at one end; a sequencing error may be responsible. The J gene is TRBJ1-2, the V gene TRBV3-1; D is unclear. The CDR3 is 14 residues long. Germline assignment: CDR1 LGHDT and CDR2 YNNKEL (reference sequence). The CDR3 loop is CAGSHLGRNYGYTF. As DNA, the CDR3 is TGTGCCGGCAGCCACCTAGGACGGAACTATGGCTACACCTTC.

The chain joins TRBV27 to TRBJ2-3, with no clear D. Between the trimmed V and J ends, which lost 1 base and 2 bases, there was a span of 7 bases. The CDR3 loop spans 14 amino acids. Germline CDR1 is MNHEY and CDR2 is SMNVEV (reference sequence). In DNA form, the CDR3 reads TGTGCCAGCAGTTTATATGCAGACACAGATACGCAGTATTTT. Protein product: CASSLYADTDTQYF.

The chain joins TRBV29-1 to TRBJ2-7, with TRBD1 matching over 11 bases. CDR1 SQVTM and CDR2 ANQGSEA come from the germline V gene. Trimming cost V 1 base and J 4 bases; bases outside gene matches: 9. The CDR3 runs to 16 residues. This CDR3 reads CSVEGGGDRGTYEQYF. CDR3 bases: TGCAGCGTTGAAGGAGGAGGGGACAGGGGGACGTACGAGCAGTACTTC.

This clonotype was seen a few times. The rearrangement links TRBV4-1 to TRBJ2-6; D uncertain. The CDR3 extends over 16 amino acids. The germline CDR1 and CDR2 sequences are MGHRA and YSYEKL. V lost 2 bases to trimming and J lost 1 base, with 9 bases between them. CDR3 residues: CASSQPSDSGANVLTF. CDR3 coding DNA: TGCGCCAGCAGCCAACCTTCGGATTCTGGGGCCAACGTCCTGACTTTC.

This clonotype occurred once. The rearrangement uses TRBV9 and TRBJ1-5, with D uncertain. There are 16 residues in the CDR3. Germline V gene data show CDR1 as SGDLS and CDR2 as YYNGEE. V was pared by 0 bases and J by 1 base, with 11 bases between. CDR3 in DNA: TGTGCCAGCAGCGTAGCTTGGCCCGAGAGCAATCAGCCCCAGCATTTT. This gives the protein CASSVAWPESNQPQHF.

This clonotype showed up just once. A read error may produce the germline difference seen at one junction end. V is TRBV29-1 and J is TRBJ1-4; D possibly corresponds to TRBD1 (6 bases). Germline V gene sequence: CDR1 SQVTM, CDR2 ANQGSEA. There are 15 residues in the CDR3. The CDR3 protein is CSVEDPGQTPEKLFF. The CDR3 coding sequence is TGCAGTGTTGAAGATCCAGGACAGACCCCTGAAAAACTGTTTTTT.

This clonotype came up once. The J gene is TRBJ2-1, the V gene TRBV11-2; 8 bases align to TRBD1. Germline V lookup: CDR1 SGHAT, CDR2 FQNNGV. The CDR3 runs to 15 residues. Trimming removed 5 bases from V and 4 bases from J; junction bases left unmatched: 7. CDR3 DNA sequence: TGTGCCAGCAGCCAAAACAGGGGGAAATACAATGAGCAGTTCTTC. Amino acids: CASSQNRGKYNEQFF.

For this clonotype: This clone may be a read error of a much larger clone one base away. The V and J genes are TRBV29-1 and TRBJ2-1; maybe TRBD2 (5 bases). Germline CDR1 SQVTM, CDR2 ANQGSEA. The CDR3 sequence is 13 residues long. The CDR3 protein is CSVDPSSHNEQFF. CDR3 coding DNA: TGCAGCGTTGACCCTAGCTCCCACAATGAGCAGTTCTTC.

The V call is TRBV27, the J call TRBJ2-1; D unresolved. The germline V gene encodes CDR1 MNHEY and CDR2 SMNVEV (reference sequence). Trimming pared 2 bases from V and 5 bases from J, leaving 7 bases between. The CDR3 extends over 13 amino acids. The chain's CDR3 is CASSLRPDNEQFF. The CDR3 coding sequence is TGTGCCAGCAGTTTACGGCCCGACAATGAGCAGTTCTTC.

The chain has TRBV5-6 and TRBJ2-6; D is possibly TRBD1 (5 bases). V lost 4 bases, J lost 2 bases, and 13 bases lay in between. The CDR3 has 16 residues. Germline V gene sequence: CDR1 SGHDT, CDR2 YYEEEE. Here the CDR3 reads CASSARVIPGANVLTF. CDR3 in DNA: TGTGCCAGCAGCGCCAGGGTTATTCCTGGGGCCAACGTCCTGACTTTC.